Listed below are T cell receptor beta chains from one sample, sequenced in a study of blood T cell repertoires in COVID-19. Libraries were prepared by immunoSEQ multiplex PCR; TCRdb keeps only in-frame clonotypes and omits some of them. The sample comprises 150,000 to 200,000 clones, roughly nine tenths of which are singletons, and around 17% rests with the top ten. Sequenced: peripheral blood. The source is a man in his sixties with active or convalescent COVID-19. The CDR3 runs from the conserved cysteine through the conserved F or W. A D gene is named only where the DNA matches it firmly. Clone size appears in some rows only: once, few, many, or a class for an expanded clone.

size	D	J	V	CDR3	DNA
-	TRBD1	TRBJ1-3	TRBV11-2	CASSFYRGRGSGNTIYF	TGTGCCAGCAGCTTCTACAGGGGGCGAGGATCTGGAAACACCATATATTTT
-	TRBD2	TRBJ2-7	TRBV30	CAWSVSGGAYEQYF	TGTGCCTGGAGTGTTAGCGGGGGAGCCTACGAGCAGTACTTC
-	-	TRBJ2-3	TRBV7-9	CASSLTDSRYTQYF	TGTGCCAGCAGCTTAACAGACAGCCGATATACGCAGTATTTT
-	-	TRBJ1-2	TRBV6-1	CASSDSLRWGANYGYTF	TGTGCCAGCAGTGATTCATTAAGATGGGGGGCTAACTATGGCTACACCTTC
-	-	TRBJ1-2	TRBV16	CASSQQTENGYTF	TGTGCCAGCAGCCAACAGACAGAGAATGGCTACACCTTC
-	TRBD2	TRBJ2-1	TRBV7-9	CASSQGTSGGNEQFF	TGTGCCAGCAGCCAGGGGACTAGCGGGGGGAATGAGCAGTTCTTC
-	-	TRBJ1-2	TRBV19	CASSSGSLGGMYGYTF	TGTGCCAGTAGTAGCGGGAGCTTAGGGGGGATGTATGGCTACACCTTC
once	TRBD2	TRBJ2-2	TRBV5-6	CASNPLADNTGELFF	TGTGCCAGCAACCCTCTAGCGGATAACACCGGGGAGCTGTTTTTT
once	TRBD1	TRBJ2-7	TRBV18	CASSPGQGEEQYF	TGTGCCAGCTCACCCGGACAGGGCGAGGAGCAGTACTTC
-	-	TRBJ2-4	TRBV30	CAWSVLRGDIQYF	TGTGCCTGGAGTGTACTCAGGGGAGACATTCAGTACTTC
-	-	TRBJ2-7	TRBV28	CASSFLGGPPYEQYF	TGTGCCAGCAGTTTCTTGGGAGGACCACCCTACGAGCAGTACTTC
-	TRBD1	TRBJ1-6	TRBV11-2	CASSSGGPSSYNSPLHF	TGTGCCAGCAGCTCAGGGGGACCTAGCTCCTATAATTCACCCCTCCACTTT
few	-	TRBJ1-2	TRBV6-5	CASSYSRGTYGYTF	TGTGCCAGCAGTTACTCAAGGGGGACCTATGGCTACACCTTC
-	-	TRBJ1-2	TRBV21-1	CASSIRTDHSYYGYTF	TGTGCCAGCAGCATTCGGACAGACCACTCTTACTATGGCTACACCTTC
-	-	TRBJ2-7	TRBV6-5	CASSPGFSEYEQYF	TGTGCCAGCAGTCCAGGGTTTTCTGAATACGAGCAGTACTTC
-	TRBD1	TRBJ1-5	TRBV10-2	CASSGQGDNQPQHF	TGCGCCAGCAGCGGACAGGGGGACAATCAGCCCCAGCATTTT
-	-	TRBJ1-2	TRBV14	CASSQRGIQGGYTF	TGTGCCAGCAGCCAACGGGGAATACAAGGCGGCTACACCTTC
-	TRBD1	TRBJ2-1	TRBV29-1	CSVRQGSYNEQFF	TGCAGCGTGCGACAGGGCTCCTACAATGAGCAGTTCTTC
-	TRBD1	TRBJ2-7	TRBV28	CASTSGQGPYEQYF	TGTGCCAGCACCTCGGGACAGGGCCCCTACGAGCAGTACTTC
-	-	TRBJ2-5	TRBV10-3	CAIRGQEGETQYF	TGTGCCATCAGAGGACAGGAGGGCGAGACCCAGTACTTC
-	TRBD1	TRBJ2-7	TRBV5-1	CASSLAGGMYEQYF	TGCGCCAGCAGCTTGGCAGGGGGCATGTACGAGCAGTACTTC
-	-	TRBJ2-1	TRBV19	CASSIGESYNEQFF	TGTGCCAGTAGTATCGGGGAATCCTACAATGAGCAGTTCTTC
-	-	TRBJ1-4	TRBV5-1	CASSLSTGFNEKLFF	TGCGCCAGCAGCTTGAGCACAGGCTTTAATGAAAAACTGTTTTTT
-	TRBD1	TRBJ2-7	TRBV4-2	CASSQGAGGFVSYEQYF	TGTGCCAGCAGCCAAGGGGCAGGGGGCTTCGTATCCTACGAGCAGTACTTC
-	TRBD2	TRBJ2-5	TRBV5-4	CASSSPSGTSGSATLPQYF	TGTGCCAGCAGCTCTCCCTCCGGGACTAGCGGGAGCGCGACACTTCCCCAGTACTTC
-	TRBD2	TRBJ2-5	TRBV18	CASSPPLGGGQETQYF	TGTGCCAGCTCACCACCTCTCGGCGGGGGCCAAGAGACCCAGTACTTC
-	TRBD2	TRBJ2-5	TRBV7-2	CASRPPGRGETQYF	TGTGCCAGCAGACCCCCGGGGAGGGGAGAGACCCAGTACTTC
few	-	TRBJ1-5	TRBV5-8	CASSLWFAGSNQPQHF	TGTGCCAGCAGCTTGTGGTTTGCCGGGAGCAATCAGCCCCAGCATTTT
-	-	TRBJ2-6	TRBV7-9	CASTTVEGANVLTF	TGTGCCAGCACCACGGTTGAGGGGGCCAACGTCCTGACTTTC
-	-	TRBJ1-4	TRBV29-1	CSVAGGVGEKLFF	TGCAGCGTTGCCGGAGGGGTAGGTGAAAAACTGTTTTTT
few	TRBD2	TRBJ2-5	TRBV7-2	CASSHVAGGPGETQYF	TGTGCCAGCAGCCACGTCGCGGGAGGGCCGGGGGAGACCCAGTACTTC
-	-	TRBJ2-1	TRBV14	CASSRGQNNEQFF	TGTGCCAGCAGCCGCGGACAGAACAATGAGCAGTTCTTC
-	TRBD1	TRBJ2-7	TRBV7-2	CASSLAGTGRSSYEQYF	TGTGCCAGCAGCTTAGCGGGGACAGGGAGGAGCTCCTACGAGCAGTACTTC
few	TRBD1	TRBJ2-2	TRBV12-5	CASGSPRDRGRTGELFF	TGTGCTAGTGGTTCTCCCCGGGACAGGGGGCGCACCGGGGAGCTGTTTTTT
-	-	TRBJ1-5	TRBV19	CASSIGRDRYQPQHF	TGTGCCAGTAGTATCGGCAGGGATAGATATCAGCCCCAGCATTTT
-	-	TRBJ2-2	TRBV12-5	CATQSGGVGELFF	TGTGCCACCCAGTCGGGGGGCGTCGGGGAGCTGTTTTTT
-	TRBD1	TRBJ2-7	TRBV10-3	CAIEDRELGEQYF	TGTGCCATCGAGGACAGGGAATTGGGCGAGCAGTACTTC
-	-	TRBJ2-1	TRBV10-3	CAISADNEQFF	TGTGCCATCAGTGCAGACAATGAGCAGTTCTTC
-	-	TRBJ1-1	TRBV10-3	CAISGQNTEAFF	TGTGCCATCAGTGGACAGAACACTGAAGCTTTCTTT
many	-	TRBJ1-6	TRBV27	CASNPNRDSYNSPLHF	TGTGCCAGCAATCCAAACAGGGACTCCTATAATTCACCCCTCCACTTT
-	TRBD1	TRBJ1-4	TRBV6-4	CASTLTFGTGLEKLFF	TGTGCCAGCACCCTGACTTTTGGGACAGGGCTTGAAAAACTGTTTTTT
-	-	TRBJ1-2	TRBV6-6	CASSYGLSNYGYTF	TGTGCCAGCAGTTACGGTTTGAGCAACTATGGCTACACCTTC
-	-	TRBJ1-4	TRBV7-9	CASSYGVATNEKLFF	TGTGCCAGCAGCTACGGGGTTGCAACTAATGAAAAACTGTTTTTT
-	TRBD2	TRBJ2-1	TRBV7-8	CASSLVRSGYNEQFF	TGTGCCAGCAGCTTAGTTCGTAGCGGGTACAATGAGCAGTTCTTC
-	TRBD2	TRBJ2-7	TRBV10-2	CASLGLAERGYEQYF	TGCGCCAGCTTGGGACTAGCGGAGAGGGGATACGAGCAGTACTTC
-	-	TRBJ1-6	TRBV7-8	CASSPRGGGNSPLHF	TGTGCCAGCAGCCCCCGGGGGGGCGGGAATTCACCCCTCCACTTT
-	-	TRBJ1-5	TRBV6-5	CASSQTGNSNQPQHF	TGTGCCAGCAGTCAGACAGGTAATAGCAATCAGCCCCAGCATTTT
-	-	TRBJ2-3	TRBV10-2	CASSDSVDTQYF	TGCGCCAGCAGTGATTCTGTAGATACGCAGTATTTT
-	TRBD1	TRBJ2-7	TRBV11-2	CASTRDRGDYEQYF	TGTGCCAGTACACGGGACAGGGGGGACTACGAGCAGTACTTC
-	-	TRBJ1-2	TRBV14	CASSARPVYGYTF	TGTGCCAGCAGCGCCCGTCCAGTCTATGGCTACACCTTC
-	TRBD1	TRBJ1-1	TRBV7-9	CASSIPGGQAGNTEAFF	TGTGCCAGCAGCATCCCCGGGGGACAGGCGGGAAACACTGAAGCTTTCTTT
-	-	TRBJ1-5	TRBV5-6	CASSLFRTGPYSNQPQHF	TGTGCCAGCAGCTTGTTCAGAACAGGGCCGTATAGCAATCAGCCCCAGCATTTT